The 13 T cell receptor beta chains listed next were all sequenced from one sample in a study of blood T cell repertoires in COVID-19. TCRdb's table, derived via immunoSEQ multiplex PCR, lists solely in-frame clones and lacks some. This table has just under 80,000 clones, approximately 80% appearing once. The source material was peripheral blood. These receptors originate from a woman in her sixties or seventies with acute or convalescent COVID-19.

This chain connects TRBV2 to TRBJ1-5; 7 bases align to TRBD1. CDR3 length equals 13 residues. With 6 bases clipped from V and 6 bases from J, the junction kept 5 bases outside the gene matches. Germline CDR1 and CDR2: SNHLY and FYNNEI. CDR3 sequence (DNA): TGTGCCAGCAGCCCAACAGGGGTTCAGCCCCAGCATTTT. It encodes CASSPTGVQPQHF.

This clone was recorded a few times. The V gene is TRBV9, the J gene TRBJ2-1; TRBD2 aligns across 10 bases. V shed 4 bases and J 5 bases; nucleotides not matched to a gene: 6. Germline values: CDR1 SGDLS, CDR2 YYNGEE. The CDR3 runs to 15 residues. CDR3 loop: CASSPSGGAHNEQFF. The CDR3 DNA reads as TGTGCCAGCAGCCCAAGCGGGGGGGCCCACAATGAGCAGTTCTTC.

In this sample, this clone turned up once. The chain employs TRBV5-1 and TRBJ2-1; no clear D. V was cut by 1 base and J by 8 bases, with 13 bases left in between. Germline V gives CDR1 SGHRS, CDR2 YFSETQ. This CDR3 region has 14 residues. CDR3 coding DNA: TGCGCCAGCAGCTTGCTCCAGGAAGTGGATGAGCAGTTCTTC. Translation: CASSLLQEVDEQFF. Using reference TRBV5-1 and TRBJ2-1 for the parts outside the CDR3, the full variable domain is KAGVTQTPRYLIKTRGQQVTLSCSPISGHRSVSWYQQTPGQGLQFLFEYFSETQRNKGNFPGRFSGRQFSNSRSEMNVSTLELGDSALYLCASSLLQEVDEQFFGPGTRLTVL.

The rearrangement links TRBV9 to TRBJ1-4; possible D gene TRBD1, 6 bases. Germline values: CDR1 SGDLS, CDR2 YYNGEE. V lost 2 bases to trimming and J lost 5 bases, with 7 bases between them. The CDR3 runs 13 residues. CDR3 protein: CASSVGANEKLFF. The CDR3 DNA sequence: TGTGCCAGCAGCGTGGGGGCAAATGAAAAACTGTTTTTT.

CDR3 in amino acids: CASMAGGSETQYF. In DNA, the CDR3 is TGTGCCAGCATGGCCGGGGGGTCAGAGACCCAGTACTTC. The chain links TRBV7-8 to TRBJ2-5; 7 positions match TRBD2. V dropped 7 bases and J dropped 4; count of bases not matched to a gene: 6. This CDR3 contains 13 residues. The germline V gene has CDR1 SGHVS and CDR2 FQNEAQ.

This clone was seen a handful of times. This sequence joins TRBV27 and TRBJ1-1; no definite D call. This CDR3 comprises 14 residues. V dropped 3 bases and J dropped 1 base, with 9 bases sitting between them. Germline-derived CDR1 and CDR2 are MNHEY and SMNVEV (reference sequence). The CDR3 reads CASSFTAGNTEAFF. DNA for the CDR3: TGTGCCAGCAGTTTTACAGCCGGGAACACTGAAGCTTTCTTT.

In nucleotides, the CDR3 is TGTGCCAGCAGTTTTGGTGAGGCTGGCTACACCTTC. It codes for CASSFGEAGYTF. The V and J genes are TRBV9 and TRBJ1-2, with D unclear. Trimming removed 5 bases from V and 7 bases from J, with 12 bases in between. The length of the CDR3 is 12 residues. The germline V gene encodes CDR1 SGDLS and CDR2 YYNGEE.

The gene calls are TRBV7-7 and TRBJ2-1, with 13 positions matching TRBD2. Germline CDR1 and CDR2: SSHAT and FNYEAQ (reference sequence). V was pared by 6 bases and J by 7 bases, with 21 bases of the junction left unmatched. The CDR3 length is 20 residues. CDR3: CASRPGTSGEFLPPGNEQFF. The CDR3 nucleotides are TGTGCCAGCAGGCCCGGGACTAGCGGGGAGTTCCTCCCTCCTGGGAATGAGCAGTTCTTC.

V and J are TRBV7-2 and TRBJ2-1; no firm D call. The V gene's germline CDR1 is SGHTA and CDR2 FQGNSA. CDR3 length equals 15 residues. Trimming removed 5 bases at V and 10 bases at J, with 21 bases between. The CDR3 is CASSPPRISQGEQFF. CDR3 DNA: TGTGCCAGCAGCCCCCCCCGGATTAGCCAAGGCGAGCAGTTCTTC.

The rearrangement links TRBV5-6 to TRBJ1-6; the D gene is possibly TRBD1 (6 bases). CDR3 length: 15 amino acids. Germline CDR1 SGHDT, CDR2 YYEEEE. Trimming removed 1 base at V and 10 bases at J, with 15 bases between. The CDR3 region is CASSLWDLRGSPLHF. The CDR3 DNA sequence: TGTGCCAGCAGCTTGTGGGACCTCAGGGGATCACCCCTCCACTTT.

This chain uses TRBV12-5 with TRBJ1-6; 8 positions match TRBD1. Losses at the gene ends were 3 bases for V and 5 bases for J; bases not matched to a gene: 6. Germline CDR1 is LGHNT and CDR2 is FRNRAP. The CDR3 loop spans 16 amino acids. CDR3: CASGFWTTGDNSPLHF. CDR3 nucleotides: TGTGCTAGTGGTTTTTGGACGACAGGGGATAATTCACCCCTCCACTTT.

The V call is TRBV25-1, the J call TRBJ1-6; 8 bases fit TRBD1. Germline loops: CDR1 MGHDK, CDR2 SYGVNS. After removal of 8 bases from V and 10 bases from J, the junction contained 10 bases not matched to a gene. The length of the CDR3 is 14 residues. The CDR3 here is CASGRDRGGSPLHF. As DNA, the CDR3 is TGTGCCAGCGGAAGAGACAGGGGAGGCTCACCCCTCCACTTT. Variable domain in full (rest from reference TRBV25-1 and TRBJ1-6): EADIYQTPRYLVIGTGKKITLECSQTMGHDKMYWYQQDPGMELHLIHYSYGVNSTEKGDLSSESTVSRIRTEHFPLTLESARPSHTSQYLCASGRDRGGSPLHFGNGTRLTVT.

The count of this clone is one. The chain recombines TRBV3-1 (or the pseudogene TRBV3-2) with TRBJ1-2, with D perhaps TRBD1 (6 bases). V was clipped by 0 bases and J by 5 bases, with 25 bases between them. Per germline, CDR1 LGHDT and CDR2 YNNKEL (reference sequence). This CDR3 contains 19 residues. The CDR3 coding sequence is TGTGCCAGCAGCCAAGATTGGGACGATGCAGGGGCCCTTTTTTATGGCTACACCTTC. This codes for CASSQDWDDAGALFYGYTF.